This T cell receptor beta chain is drawn from a study of shared clonotypes between healthy human individuals. Naive CD8 populations comprised CD45RO-negative cells positively selected for CCR7, excluding terminally differentiated effector memory CD45RA+ cells. Original data processing: Filtering differed because ImmunoSEQ produced junction-only sequences that carried no quality scores. The table came from immunoSEQ multiplex PCR; TCRdb's copy has only in-frame clones and leaves some out. That table supplies the V and J calls and clone size; D and trimming were determined from the DNA. The sample includes approximately 1.9 million clones, roughly 95% of them seen just once. The sample consisted of naive CD8+ T cells from PBMCs. The sequence came from a man aged 18 to 30 in good health. Some clones in this sample may be carry-over from other donors' samples.

CDR3 coding DNA: TGTGCCATTGCAAGCTGGACTAGCGGGAAGGATGAGCAGTTCTTC. Amino acids: CAIASWTSGKDEQFF. The J gene is TRBJ2-1, the V gene TRBV10-3, with TRBD2 identical over 12 bases. Unmatched junction bases numbered 11, after V lost 9 bases and J lost 8 bases. The CDR3 runs 15 residues. In germline, CDR1 is ENHRY, CDR2 SYGVKD.